Presented here are 10 T cell receptor beta chains from one specimen sequenced in a study of blood T cell repertoires in COVID-19. Sequencing used immunoSEQ multiplex PCR; TCRdb keeps in-frame clones, though not all of them. The sample shows some 180,000 clones, 79% of them seen only once. The sequenced sample was PBMCs or T cells enriched from blood (not recorded which). These receptor sequences come from a woman in her sixties or seventies in a cohort exposed to, infected with or recovered from COVID-19 (not recorded which).

This chain connects TRBV11-3 to TRBJ2-3; 10 nucleotides match TRBD2. Losses at the gene ends were 3 bases for V and 2 bases for J; bases not matched to a gene: 5. CDR3 length: 16 amino acids. CDR1 and CDR2 (germline): SGHNT, YENEEA. The CDR3 DNA follows: TGTGCCAGCAGCTTCTGGCTAGCGGGAGACACAGATACGCAGTATTTT. Residues: CASSFWLAGDTDTQYF.

The chain has TRBV28 and TRBJ2-1; 7 bases align to TRBD2. V lost 1 base, J lost 5 bases, and 11 bases stayed unmatched. The CDR3 is 17 residues long. The V gene's germline CDR1 is MDHEN and CDR2 SYDVKM. CDR3 DNA: TGTGCCAGCAGTTTATTTCCTAGCGGAGCGTACGACAATGAGCAGTTCTTC. Its protein product is CASSLFPSGAYDNEQFF.

The chain combines TRBV13 with TRBJ2-7; 8 nucleotides match TRBD2. V trimming: 1 base; J trimming: 7 bases; junction bases outside the gene matches: 6. Looked up from germline, CDR1 is PRHDT and CDR2 is FYEKMQ (reference sequence). The CDR3 runs 14 residues. CDR3: CASSLDPRGGEQYF. CDR3 nucleotides: TGTGCCAGCAGCTTAGATCCTCGGGGGGGTGAGCAGTACTTC.

The V and J genes are TRBV5-6 and TRBJ1-2; 8 bases line up with TRBD1. Germline lookup yields CDR1 SGHDT and CDR2 YYEEEE. The CDR3 runs 14 residues. V was pared by 2 bases and J by 1 base, with 1 base of the junction left unmatched. The chain's CDR3 is CASSFDRGNYGYTF. The DNA of the CDR3 is TGTGCCAGCAGCTTTGACAGGGGTAACTATGGCTACACCTTC.

The genes are TRBV19 and TRBJ2-6, with TRBD1 matching 7 bases. J gave up 0 bases and V 6 bases, and 5 bases lay outside the gene matches. From germline, CDR1 is LNHDA and CDR2 SQIVND (reference sequence). The CDR3 totals 16 residues. This chain's CDR3 is CASRTGAYSGANVLTF. In DNA form, the CDR3 reads TGTGCCAGTAGAACAGGGGCTTACTCTGGGGCCAACGTCCTGACTTTC.

The chain carries TRBV4-2 and TRBJ1-1; TRBD1 agrees at 7 bases. After removal of 3 bases from V and 6 bases from J, the junction contained 10 bases not matched to a gene. CDR3 length: 15 amino acids. The germline V gene encodes CDR1 LGHNA and CDR2 YNFKEQ. The CDR3 bases are TGTGCCAGCAGCCATATAGCGACAGGGAAAGCTGAAGCTTTCTTT. This translates into CASSHIATGKAEAFF.

The chain links TRBV27 to TRBJ2-5; no clear D. V shed 4 bases and J shed 1 base, with 7 bases lying between them. The germline V gene has CDR1 MNHEY and CDR2 SMNVEV (reference sequence). This CDR3 is built from 13 residues. CDR3: CASSYSLQETQYF. DNA of the CDR3: TGTGCCAGCAGTTACAGCCTCCAAGAGACCCAGTACTTC.

This clone was detected once. The chain combines TRBV27 with TRBJ1-2; D is undetermined. The CDR3 sequence is 13 residues long. In germline, CDR1 is MNHEY, CDR2 SMNVEV (reference sequence). Trimming took off 6 bases at V and 4 bases at J, with 12 bases between the two ends. CDR3 protein: CASRLGPSYGYTF. The CDR3 DNA reads as TGTGCCAGCAGATTGGGCCCGTCCTATGGCTACACCTTC.

The chain joins TRBV6-5 to TRBJ2-6; tentatively, D is TRBD2 (6 bases). Germline V gene data show CDR1 as MNHEY and CDR2 as SVGAGI. The CDR3 is 15 amino acids. Trimming stripped 7 bases from V and 0 bases from J, with 10 bases between. CDR3 amino acids: CASTGASSGANVLTF. The CDR3 DNA is TGTGCCAGCACGGGAGCTAGCTCTGGGGCCAACGTCCTGACTTTC.

The J gene is TRBJ2-3, the V gene TRBV25-1; TRBD2 might be the D (7 bases). From germline, CDR1 is MGHDK and CDR2 SYGVNS. V was clipped by 4 bases and J by 0 bases, with 17 bases between them. The CDR3 loop spans 17 amino acids. CDR3 sequence (DNA): TGTGCCAGCAGTGGGCGTCTGGGGGGGCCTAGCACAGATACGCAGTATTTT. It specifies CASSGRLGGPSTDTQYF.